One sample yielded the 21 T cell receptor beta chains listed below, sequenced in a study of Ad26.COV2.S vaccination and SARS-CoV-2 variants. This table comes from immunoSEQ multiplex PCR, and its TCRdb copy is limited to in-frame clones, with some not included. The sample carries some 480,000 clones, about 83% recorded once. Indicated treatment: roughly 20 received Ad26.COV2.S at low or high dose, single or two shots; five or six received placebo; per-sample allocation not given. After the first vaccine or placebo injection, samples were drawn on day 63. The source was peripheral blood, collected in a trial of Ad26.COV2.S vaccine versus placebo. Receptors were obtained from a person between 18 and 59 years old who received the Ad26.COV2.S COVID-19 vaccine or a placebo.

The chain employs TRBV7-9 and TRBJ1-2, with D unclear. This CDR3 has 12 residues. Trimming shortened V by 5 bases and J by 7 bases, and 11 bases separated the two germline ends. CDR1 and CDR2 from the germline V gene are SEHNR and FQNEAQ (reference sequence). The CDR3 region is CASSPSLIGYTF. In nucleotides, the CDR3 is TGTGCCAGCAGCCCATCATTAATTGGCTACACCTTC.

The chain uses TRBV5-6 and TRBJ2-4; 7 nucleotides align to TRBD2. The CDR3 has 13 residues. Germline CDR1 reads SGHDT; CDR2 reads YYEEEE. J was trimmed by 6 bases and V by 4 bases; bases with no gene match: 4. The CDR3 spells CASSPSGGNIQYF. The CDR3 DNA reads TGTGCCAGCAGCCCGTCGGGGGGAAACATTCAGTACTTC.

The J gene is TRBJ2-5, the V gene TRBV20-1; D ambiguous. The CDR3 has 11 residues. Trimming removed 6 bases from V and 4 bases from J, with 9 bases in between. The germline V gene has CDR1 DFQATT and CDR2 SNEGSKA (reference sequence). As DNA, the CDR3 is TGCAGTGCAAAGATCGTAGAGACCCAGTACTTC. This gives the protein CSAKIVETQYF.

The rearrangement links TRBV2 to TRBJ1-2; TRBD1 aligns across 9 bases. CDR3 length: 13 amino acids. Germline values: CDR1 SNHLY, CDR2 FYNNEI. The V and J ends lost 7 bases and 4 bases, in that order; junction bases with no gene match: 4. As DNA, the CDR3 is TGTGCCAGCACCCGGACAGGGGTCTATGGCTACACCTTC. Protein product: CASTRTGVYGYTF.

The CDR3 sequence is CASSQNVPGAQETQYF. The DNA for the CDR3 is TGTGCCAGCAGCCAAAACGTGCCAGGGGCCCAAGAGACCCAGTACTTC. V is TRBV3-1 (or the pseudogene TRBV3-2) and J is TRBJ2-5; the D gene is possibly TRBD1 (6 bases). V was trimmed by 2 bases and J by 1 base, leaving 14 bases between them. Germline CDR1 and CDR2: LGHDT and YNNKEL (reference sequence). The CDR3 is made up of 16 amino acids.

The rearrangement links TRBV5-1 to TRBJ2-2; 12 bases are shared with TRBD2. In germline, CDR1 is SGHRS, CDR2 YFSETQ. The CDR3 spans 18 residues. V was pared by 2 bases and J by 3 bases, with 8 bases of the junction left unmatched. CDR3 sequence: CASSFILAGGPDTGELFF. CDR3 nucleotide sequence: TGCGCCAGCAGCTTCATACTAGCGGGAGGTCCGGACACCGGGGAGCTGTTTTTT.

The CDR3 here is CASSLASGRTHEQYF. The CDR3 DNA reads TGTGCCAGCAGCTTAGCTAGCGGGAGGACCCACGAGCAGTACTTC. The chain is built from TRBV7-6 and TRBJ2-7; TRBD2 matches at 10 bases. The CDR3 runs 15 residues. V lost 0 bases to trimming and J lost 5 bases; unmatched junction nucleotides: 4. Germline V gene sequence: CDR1 SGHVS, CDR2 FNYEAQ. Full variable domain (outside the CDR3, taken from reference TRBV7-6 and TRBJ2-7): GAGVSQSPRYKVTKRGQDVALRCDPISGHVSLYWYRQALGQGPEFLTYFNYEAQQDKSGLPNDRFSAERPEGSISTLTIQRTEQRDSAMYRCASSLASGRTHEQYFGPGTRLTVT.

The CDR3 loop reads CASSSGQINTEAFF. The DNA of the CDR3 is TGCGCCAGCAGCTCGGGACAGATAAACACTGAAGCTTTCTTT. The chain joins TRBV5-1 to TRBJ1-1; 7 nucleotides match TRBD1. V shed 3 bases, J shed 2 bases, and the junction held 4 bases outside the gene matches. The CDR3 is made up of 14 amino acids. CDR1 and CDR2 (germline): SGHRS, YFSETQ.

This clone came up a few times. The chain carries TRBV6-5 and TRBJ1-1; tentatively, D is TRBD1 (5 bases). The CDR3 is 16 residues long. Trimming cost V 6 bases and J 5 bases, with 22 bases left between them. CDR1 is MNHEY, CDR2 SVGAGI, per germline. This CDR3 is CASRYREGPRGTEAFF. CDR3 DNA: TGTGCCAGCAGGTACCGGGAAGGGCCCCGGGGGACTGAAGCTTTCTTT.

CDR3: CASSPQVRVGYTF. The DNA for the CDR3 is TGTGCCAGCAGCCCCCAGGTCAGGGTTGGCTACACCTTC. The J gene is TRBJ1-2, the V gene TRBV7-9; D might be TRBD1 (5 bases). This CDR3 is built from 13 residues. Trimming took 5 bases from V and 7 from J, leaving 14 bases between them. Germline V lookup: CDR1 SEHNR, CDR2 FQNEAQ (reference sequence).

The CDR3 region is CASSFFLSGSGGETQYF. The CDR3 DNA reads as TGTGCCAGCAGCTTTTTCCTTAGCGGGAGCGGTGGAGAGACCCAGTACTTC. V gene TRBV5-6 combines with J gene TRBJ2-5, with TRBD2 matching 9 bases. The V segment lost 2 bases and the J segment 4 bases; nucleotides outside the gene matches: 12. The CDR3 runs 17 residues. Germline V gene sequence: CDR1 SGHDT, CDR2 YYEEEE.

The chain links TRBV6-6 to TRBJ2-1, with 11 bases fitting TRBD2. This CDR3 is built from 13 residues. The trim removed 7 bases at V and 9 bases at J, leaving 5 bases unmatched. Germline-derived CDR1 and CDR2 are MNHNY and SVGAGI (reference sequence). CDR3 in amino acids: CASNLLAGGEQFF. DNA for the CDR3: TGTGCCAGCAACCTCCTAGCGGGGGGTGAGCAGTTCTTC.

This clone appeared a single time. The V gene is TRBV5-1, the J gene TRBJ1-2, with TRBD1 as a possible D gene (6 bases). V gave up 0 bases and J gave up 0 bases, with 9 bases separating them. In germline, CDR1 is SGHRS, CDR2 YFSETQ. The CDR3 contains 15 residues. The CDR3 region has the DNA TGCGCCAGCAGCTTGGACGGACAGCCTAACTATGGCTACACCTTC. Translation: CASSLDGQPNYGYTF.

The chain links TRBV7-3 to TRBJ2-7; tentatively, D is TRBD2 (6 bases). The germline gives CDR1 SGHTA, CDR2 FQGTGA. Trimming removed 4 bases at V and 5 bases at J, with 18 bases between. The CDR3 spans 15 residues. The DNA of the CDR3 is TGTGCCAGCAGCTCCTCCTCCGGGACTTTGGACGAGCAGTACTTC. This gives the protein CASSSSSGTLDEQYF.

The rearrangement links TRBV4-3 to TRBJ2-3, with TRBD2 identical over 9 bases. Germline CDR1 and CDR2: LGHNA and YSLEER. V was clipped by 1 base and J by 2 bases; unmatched bases: 7. The CDR3 totals 17 residues. The CDR3 sequence is CASSQAASGTYTDTQYF. The CDR3, as DNA: TGCGCCAGCAGCCAAGCGGCTAGCGGGACCTACACAGATACGCAGTATTTT.

The genes are TRBV2 and TRBJ1-5, with TRBD1 matching 7 bases. The CDR3 contains 14 residues. The J segment lost 6 bases and the V segment lost 3 bases, leaving 5 bases of the junction unmatched. The V gene's germline CDR1 is SNHLY and CDR2 FYNNEI. The DNA for the CDR3 is TGTGCCAGCAGTGAGGGGCAGGGGGTTCAGCCCCAGCATTTT. It codes for CASSEGQGVQPQHF.

The CDR3 region has the DNA TGTGCCAGCTCCCCGGGACTAGCGGGACCCGGTGAGCAGTTCTTC. Amino acids: CASSPGLAGPGEQFF. The chain has TRBV27 and TRBJ2-1, with 13 bases that match TRBD2. Germline V CDR1 and CDR2: MNHEY, SMNVEV (reference sequence). Trimming cost V 8 bases and J 9 bases; bases outside gene matches: 10. The CDR3 covers 15 residues.

This clone is a singleton in its sample. The chain joins TRBV7-9 to TRBJ2-1; D gene ambiguous. CDR3 length: 15 residues. Per the germline V gene, CDR1 is SEHNR and CDR2 is FQNEAQ (reference sequence). The germline V and J ends were trimmed by 1 base and 6 bases, with 13 bases remaining between them. The CDR3 nucleotides read TGTGCCAGCAGCTTAGTGGGTTGGGGTTCCAATGAGCAGTTCTTC. It codes for CASSLVGWGSNEQFF.

This clone was found a few times. This specimen includes other DNA sequences encoding the same CDR3. The chain is built from TRBV7-2 and TRBJ1-5, with a possible D match to TRBD1 (6 bases). The V gene's germline CDR1 is SGHTA and CDR2 FQGNSA. Trimming shortened V by 4 bases and J by 3 bases, and 10 bases separated the two germline ends. This CDR3 comprises 14 residues. The CDR3 sequence is CASSSQGPNQPQHF. CDR3 nucleotides: TGTGCCAGCAGCTCACAGGGACCCAATCAGCCCCAGCATTTT.

J is TRBJ2-2 and V is TRBV7-9; D may correspond to TRBD1 or TRBD2 (5 bases each). Trimming removed 7 bases at V and 5 bases at J, with 17 bases between. Germline loops: CDR1 SEHNR, CDR2 FQNEAQ (reference sequence). There are 15 residues in the CDR3. The CDR3 loop is CASTPGPQGTGELFF. The CDR3 bases are TGTGCCAGCACACCGGGACCACAAGGGACCGGGGAGCTGTTTTTT.

This sequence joins TRBV15 and TRBJ1-5, with D uncertain. Germline lookup yields CDR1 LNHNV and CDR2 YYDKDF (reference sequence). There are 14 residues in the CDR3. Deletions cut 0 bases from V and 7 bases from J, with 10 bases between. DNA of the CDR3: TGTGCCACCAGCAGAGATTTTTCAGGACAGCCCCAGCATTTT. Translation gives CATSRDFSGQPQHF.